This is a list of T cell receptor beta chains from one sample in a study of blood T cells in healthy people across ages. TCRdb redid the calling of the 5' RACE reads with MiXCR, one entry per CDR3 protein. The repertoire holds 700,000 to 800,000 distinct CDR3 sequences, 43% seen once, with 20% in the top ten. Specimen: blood. The receptors stem from a woman aged 60-75 years in good health. CDR3s include the opening cysteine and the closing phenylalanine or tryptophan. The order of the fields is D gene, V gene, J gene, clone size, CDR3 protein, CDR3 DNA. A D gene is named only where the DNA matches it firmly. The size field is filled for only some rows; it gives once, few, many or a size class.

D gene: TRBD2; V gene: TRBV5-6; J gene: TRBJ2-7; clone size: -; CDR3 protein: CASSSLRSGGPLEQYF; CDR3 DNA: TGTGCCAGCAGCTCCCTTCGTAGCGGGGGCCCCCTTGAGCAGTACTTC
D gene: -; V gene: TRBV5-1; J gene: TRBJ2-1; clone size: -; CDR3 protein: CASSPTDKPSLYNEQFF; CDR3 DNA: TGCGCCAGCAGCCCTACGGACAAACCTTCGCTGTACAATGAGCAGTTCTTC
D gene: -; V gene: TRBV4-2; J gene: TRBJ1-2; clone size: -; CDR3 protein: CASSQLGGGQENYGYTF; CDR3 DNA: TGTGCCAGCAGCCAACTAGGGGGGGGGCAGGAGAACTATGGCTACACCTTC
D gene: -; V gene: TRBV28; J gene: TRBJ1-1; clone size: -; CDR3 protein: CAILMWGRPNTEAFF; CDR3 DNA: TGTGCCATTCTCATGTGGGGACGGCCGAACACTGAAGCTTTCTTT
D gene: -; V gene: TRBV30; J gene: TRBJ2-7; clone size: -; CDR3 protein: CAWSGQYEQYF; CDR3 DNA: TGTGCCTGGAGTGGCCAGTACGAGCAGTACTTC
D gene: TRBD2; V gene: TRBV7-9; J gene: TRBJ2-3; clone size: many; CDR3 protein: CASSPGGASAGRGAQYF; CDR3 DNA: TGTGCCAGCAGCCCAGGTGGGGCTAGCGCAGGCCGGGGGGCGCAGTATTTT
D gene: -; V gene: TRBV30; J gene: TRBJ1-2; clone size: few; CDR3 protein: CAGTVGYGYTF; CDR3 DNA: TGTGCGGGGACGGTGGGCTATGGCTACACCTTC
D gene: TRBD1; V gene: TRBV6-1; J gene: TRBJ1-2; clone size: few; CDR3 protein: CASSSLRLGQGLDYGYTF; CDR3 DNA: TGTGCCAGCAGCTCTCTACGTCTCGGACAGGGGTTGGACTATGGCTACACCTTC
D gene: TRBD1; V gene: TRBV4-1; J gene: TRBJ1-4; clone size: -; CDR3 protein: CASSQDGTGRSEKLFF; CDR3 DNA: TGCGCCAGCAGCCAAGATGGGACAGGGAGGTCGGAAAAACTGTTTTTT
D gene: -; V gene: TRBV18; J gene: TRBJ2-7; clone size: -; CDR3 protein: CASSPKTGSEQYF; CDR3 DNA: TGTGCCAGCTCACCAAAAACAGGGAGTGAGCAGTACTTC
D gene: -; V gene: TRBV4-2; J gene: TRBJ1-5; clone size: few; CDR3 protein: CASSQDRQWSDQPQHF; CDR3 DNA: TGTGCCAGCAGCCAAGATCGACAGTGGTCGGATCAGCCCCAGCATTTT
D gene: -; V gene: TRBV12-5; J gene: TRBJ2-5; clone size: -; CDR3 protein: CVSGLVRKLVEQETQYF; CDR3 DNA: TGTGTTAGTGGTTTGGTACGTAAGCTAGTGGAGCAAGAGACCCAGTACTTC
D gene: TRBD2; V gene: TRBV20-1; J gene: TRBJ2-5; clone size: few; CDR3 protein: CSAPSGGSQETQYF; CDR3 DNA: TGCAGTGCTCCTAGCGGGGGATCGCAAGAGACCCAGTACTTC
D gene: TRBD1; V gene: TRBV20-1; J gene: TRBJ1-4; clone size: once; CDR3 protein: CSILRTGEKLFF; CDR3 DNA: TGCAGTATCCTTCGGACAGGGGAAAAACTGTTTTTT
D gene: TRBD1; V gene: TRBV7-3; J gene: TRBJ2-3; clone size: once; CDR3 protein: CASSPPNSRGDTQYF; CDR3 DNA: TGTGCCAGCAGCCCTCCGAATTCCAGGGGGGATACGCAGTATTTT
D gene: -; V gene: TRBV27; J gene: TRBJ2-1; clone size: -; CDR3 protein: CASSEGMALLWSYNEQFF; CDR3 DNA: TGTGCCAGCAGTGAGGGCATGGCCCTCCTTTGGTCCTACAATGAGCAGTTCTTC
D gene: -; V gene: TRBV2; J gene: TRBJ2-7; clone size: few; CDR3 protein: CASSERQGLYEQYF; CDR3 DNA: TGTGCCAGCAGTGAAAGACAGGGACTCTACGAGCAGTACTTC
D gene: -; V gene: TRBV7-2; J gene: TRBJ2-7; clone size: -; CDR3 protein: CAGSSDPSYEQYF; CDR3 DNA: TGTGCCGGCAGCTCAGATCCTTCCTACGAGCAGTACTTC
D gene: -; V gene: TRBV4-2; J gene: TRBJ1-1; clone size: -; CDR3 protein: CASGTGTQNTEAFF; CDR3 DNA: TGTGCCAGCGGCACCGGGACGCAGAACACTGAAGCTTTCTTT
D gene: -; V gene: TRBV20-1; J gene: TRBJ2-7; clone size: -; CDR3 protein: CSARDTRSSYNEQYF; CDR3 DNA: TGCAGTGCTAGAGATACGCGGAGCTCCTACAATGAGCAGTACTTC
D gene: TRBD1; V gene: TRBV12-3/TRBV12-4; J gene: TRBJ2-6; clone size: few; CDR3 protein: CASTTGGSGANVLTF; CDR3 DNA: TGTGCCAGCACGACAGGGGGCTCTGGGGCCAACGTCCTGACTTTC
D gene: TRBD1; V gene: TRBV18; J gene: TRBJ2-7; clone size: -; CDR3 protein: CASSPSGQGFDERYF; CDR3 DNA: TGTGCCAGCTCACCATCGGGACAGGGATTTGACGAGCGGTACTTC
D gene: TRBD2; V gene: TRBV14; J gene: TRBJ2-1; clone size: few; CDR3 protein: CASSQVRGRERSSGRANEQFF; CDR3 DNA: TGTGCCAGCAGCCAAGTAAGGGGACGGGAGAGATCTAGCGGGAGGGCCAATGAGCAGTTCTTC
D gene: TRBD2; V gene: TRBV10-3; J gene: TRBJ2-7; clone size: once; CDR3 protein: CASRDGRSYNEQYF; CDR3 DNA: TGTGCCTCAAGGGACGGGAGGTCCTACAATGAGCAGTACTTC
D gene: -; V gene: TRBV20-1; J gene: TRBJ1-2; clone size: few; CDR3 protein: CSARLNREVYGYTF; CDR3 DNA: TGCAGTGCTAGGCTCAACCGGGAAGTCTATGGCTACACCTTC
D gene: -; V gene: TRBV7-9; J gene: TRBJ1-2; clone size: -; CDR3 protein: CASSRDFRSGYTF; CDR3 DNA: TGTGCCAGCAGCAGGGACTTTAGAAGTGGCTACACCTTC
D gene: -; V gene: TRBV21-1; J gene: TRBJ2-3; clone size: -; CDR3 protein: CASPGIGTSGRAYTDTQYF; CDR3 DNA: TGTGCCAGCCCTGGAATCGGGACTAGCGGGAGGGCCTACACAGATACGCAGTATTTT
D gene: -; V gene: TRBV6-2/TRBV6-3; J gene: TRBJ2-7; clone size: -; CDR3 protein: CASSLWGGSLTGEQYF; CDR3 DNA: TGTGCCAGCAGTCTTTGGGGCGGATCCCTGACGGGGGAGCAGTACTTC
D gene: -; V gene: TRBV20-1; J gene: TRBJ2-1; clone size: -; CDR3 protein: CSARDPLASNEQFF; CDR3 DNA: TGCAGTGCTAGAGATCCCCTAGCGTCGAATGAGCAGTTCTTC